These 3 T cell receptor beta chains share one sample of origin, sequenced in a study of CD8 T cells in Susac syndrome. RNA was extracted with the RNeasy kit, and a quantity of about 0.45 to 1 ug was reverse transcribed using random hexamers. TCRdb called the immunoSEQ multiplex PCR reads again in MiXCR, with one record for every CDR3 protein. Of approximately 260,000 distinct CDR3 sequences in the sample, 90% to 96% were seen once. The specimen was CD4+ T cells from PBMCs. The receptor set was obtained from a human donor with Susac syndrome.

This chain connects TRBV12-3 or TRBV12-4 to TRBJ1-1; D is ambiguous. Trimming took off 6 bases at V and 0 bases at J, with 11 bases between the two ends. This CDR3 contains 14 residues. CDR3 nucleotides: TGTGCCAGCAGCCCCCAGACGGTGAACACTGAAGCTTTCTTT. As protein: CASSPQTVNTEAFF.

The rearrangement links TRBV30 to TRBJ1-5; D gene unclear. Germline CDR1 is GTSNPN and CDR2 is SVGIG (reference sequence). The V end was cut by 1 base, the J end by 1 base, with 5 bases between. This CDR3 contains 13 residues. The CDR3 nucleotides are TGTGCCTGGAGTGCGGCAAGCAATCAGCCCCAGCATTTT. Its translation is CAWSAASNQPQHF.

The rearrangement joins TRBV7-9 to TRBJ1-5, with D perhaps matching TRBD1 (5 bases). Trimming pared 4 bases from V and 6 bases from J, leaving 13 bases between. The CDR3 sequence is 14 residues long. Germline V CDR1 and CDR2: SEHNR, FQNEAQ (reference sequence). Here the CDR3 reads CASSSAQGLQPQHF. The CDR3 DNA sequence: TGTGCCAGCAGCTCAGCTCAGGGACTTCAGCCCCAGCATTTT.